This T cell receptor (beta chain) emerged from a study of response to subunit inactivated influenza vaccine. Via MiXCR, TCRdb re-called the RT-PCR reads, giving one row per CDR3 protein. The sample lists 280,000 or so distinct CDR3 sequences, 21% occurring once. Per germline, CDR1 DFQATT and CDR2 SNEGSKA (reference sequence). The CDR3 sequence is 14 residues long. With 2 bases removed from V and 7 bases from J, the gap between germline ends came to 15 bases. In this sample, this clonotype turned up a few times. This sample comprised PBMCs from blood, obtained roughly 20 months after vaccination. The chain employs TRBV20-1 and TRBJ2-4, with D maybe TRBD2 (5 bases). The receptor was isolated from a man between 50 and 75 years old who received an inactivated influenza vaccine. CDR3 residues: CSARSLRRGNIQYF. The DNA for the CDR3 is TGCAGTGCTAGATCTCTCCGGAGAGGGAACATTCAGTACTTC.